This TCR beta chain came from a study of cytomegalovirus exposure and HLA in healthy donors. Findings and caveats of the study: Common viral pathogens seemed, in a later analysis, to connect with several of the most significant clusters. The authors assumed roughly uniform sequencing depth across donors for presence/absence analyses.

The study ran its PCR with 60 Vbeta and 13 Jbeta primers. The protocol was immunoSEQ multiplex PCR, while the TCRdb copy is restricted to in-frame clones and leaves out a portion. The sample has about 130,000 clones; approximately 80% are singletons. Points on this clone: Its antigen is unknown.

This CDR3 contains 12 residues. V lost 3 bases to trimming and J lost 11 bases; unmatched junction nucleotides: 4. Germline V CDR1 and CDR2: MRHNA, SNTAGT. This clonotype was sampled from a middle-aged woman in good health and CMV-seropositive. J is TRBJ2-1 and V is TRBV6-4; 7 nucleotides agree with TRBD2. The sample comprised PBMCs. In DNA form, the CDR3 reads TGTGCCAGCAGTGAGCCGGGGGGTCAGCAGTTCTTC. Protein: CASSEPGGQQFF.